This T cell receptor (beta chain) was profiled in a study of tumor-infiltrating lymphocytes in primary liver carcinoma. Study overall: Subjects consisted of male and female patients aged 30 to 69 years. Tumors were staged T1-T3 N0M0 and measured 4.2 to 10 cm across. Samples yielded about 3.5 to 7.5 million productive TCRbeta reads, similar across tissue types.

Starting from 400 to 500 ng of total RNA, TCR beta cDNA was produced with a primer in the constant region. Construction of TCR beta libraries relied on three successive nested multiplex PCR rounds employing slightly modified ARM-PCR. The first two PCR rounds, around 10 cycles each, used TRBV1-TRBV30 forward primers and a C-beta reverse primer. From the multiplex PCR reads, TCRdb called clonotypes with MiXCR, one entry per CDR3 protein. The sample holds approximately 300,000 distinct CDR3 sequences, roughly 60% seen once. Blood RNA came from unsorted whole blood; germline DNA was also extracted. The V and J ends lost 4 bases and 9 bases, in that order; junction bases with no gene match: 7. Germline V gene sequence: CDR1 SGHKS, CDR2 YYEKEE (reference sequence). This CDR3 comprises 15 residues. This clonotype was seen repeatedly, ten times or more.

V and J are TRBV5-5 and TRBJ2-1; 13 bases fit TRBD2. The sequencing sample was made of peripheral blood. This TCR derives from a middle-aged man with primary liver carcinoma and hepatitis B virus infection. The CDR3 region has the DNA TGTGCCAGCAGCACCGGACTAGCGGGAGTCGGTGAGCAGTTCTTC. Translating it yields CASSTGLAGVGEQFF.